A selection of T cell receptor beta chains follows, all from one sample in a study of cytomegalovirus exposure and HLA in healthy donors. Profiled with immunoSEQ multiplex PCR; TCRdb holds only in-frame clones, not every one. The data contain 150,000 to 200,000 clones, less than 85% of them singletons. Sequenced sample: PBMCs. The origin of the receptors is a man younger than 35 in good health and CMV-seropositive. The CDR3 runs from the conserved cysteine through the conserved F or W. Fields, in order: J gene, clone size, V gene, D gene, CDR3 protein, CDR3 DNA. D genes are given only for firm matches. Clone size appears in some rows only: once, few, many, or a class for an expanded clone.

J: TRBJ2-6; size: -; V: TRBV11-1; D: TRBD2; CDR3: CASTTSGRSSGANVLTF; DNA: TGTGCCAGCACAACTAGCGGGAGATCTTCTGGGGCCAACGTCCTGACTTTC
J: TRBJ2-7; size: -; V: TRBV14; D: -; CDR3: CASSQLGTPNSYEQYF; DNA: TGTGCCAGCAGCCAGTTAGGGACACCTAACTCCTACGAGCAGTACTTC
J: TRBJ2-3; size: -; V: TRBV28; D: -; CDR3: CASSLYTGKAQYF; DNA: TGTGCCAGCAGTTTATATACAGGGAAGGCGCAGTATTTT
J: TRBJ2-2; size: -; V: TRBV2; D: TRBD2; CDR3: CASSEARLAGNTGELFF; DNA: TGTGCCAGCAGTGAAGCGCGACTAGCGGGTAACACCGGGGAGCTGTTTTTT
J: TRBJ2-3; size: -; V: TRBV5-1; D: -; CDR3: CASSPMNGRGDTQYF; DNA: TGCGCCAGCAGCCCTATGAACGGCCGGGGAGATACGCAGTATTTT
J: TRBJ2-3; size: -; V: TRBV10-3; D: -; CDR3: CAISETSSGASTDTQYF; DNA: TGTGCCATCAGTGAGACCTCCTCAGGGGCATCCACAGATACGCAGTATTTT
J: TRBJ1-5; size: -; V: TRBV4-1; D: -; CDR3: CASSQDPQGKGDQPQHF; DNA: TGCGCCAGCAGCCAAGATCCCCAGGGGAAGGGGGATCAGCCCCAGCATTTT
J: TRBJ1-1; size: few; V: TRBV6-5; D: TRBD1; CDR3: CASRSQGAATEAFF; DNA: TGTGCCAGCAGAAGCCAGGGGGCTGCGACTGAAGCTTTCTTT
J: TRBJ1-6; size: -; V: TRBV5-4; D: TRBD1; CDR3: CASSPAGQSSYNSPLHF; DNA: TGTGCCAGCAGCCCGGCGGGACAGAGCTCCTATAATTCACCCCTCCACTTT
J: TRBJ1-2; size: -; V: TRBV5-1; D: -; CDR3: CASSLGGRGYGYTF; DNA: TGCGCCAGCAGCTTGGGGGGGCGCGGCTATGGCTACACCTTC
J: TRBJ2-4; size: -; V: TRBV18; D: TRBD1; CDR3: CASSPPQGVAKNIQYF; DNA: TGTGCCAGCTCACCACCCCAGGGGGTAGCCAAAAACATTCAGTACTTC